This T cell receptor beta chain stems from a study of early T cells in non-severe SARS-CoV-2 infection. The protocol attached unique molecular identifiers to individual cDNA molecules. TCRdb passed the 5' RACE reads through MiXCR, listing each CDR3 protein once. The sample contains tens of thousands of distinct CDR3 sequences, approximately 16% of which appear only once. This CDR3 has 13 residues. Germline assignment: CDR1 SGHAT and CDR2 FQNNGV. V was clipped by 3 bases and J by 7 bases, with 9 bases between them. This TCR derives from an adult who was a healthcare worker with PCR-confirmed SARS-CoV-2 infection or an uninfected control (not recorded which). Here the sequenced sample was whole blood, taken at baseline. The genes are TRBV11-2 and TRBJ2-2; D possibly corresponds to TRBD2 (5 bases). CDR3 bases: TGTGCCAGCAGCTTTACGGGAATCGGGGAGCTGTTTTTT. It is translated as CASSFTGIGELFF. Complete variable domain (other parts from reference TRBV11-2 and TRBJ2-2): EAGVAQSPRYKIIEKRQSVAFWCNPISGHATLYWYQQILGQGPKLLIQFQNNGVVDDSQLPKDRFSAERLKGVDSTLKIQPAKLEDSAVYLCASSFTGIGELFFGEGSRLTVL.